These T cell receptor beta chains were read from a single sample in a study of blood T cell repertoires in COVID-19. Only in-frame clones appear in the TCRdb table, and some are missing; sequencing was by immunoSEQ multiplex PCR. The data contain approximately 230,000 clones, roughly 80% of them seen just once; the ten biggest clones take up over 7.5%. What was sequenced was peripheral blood. These receptors were taken from a man older than 75 with acute or convalescent COVID-19. The CDR3 runs from the conserved cysteine through the conserved F or W. D genes are given only for firm matches. Clone size is given for some rows only: seen once, a few or many times, or a class if the clone is expanded.

CDR3 protein: CASSQDRAGGSSANEKLFF; CDR3 DNA: TGTGCCAGCAGCCAAGATCGGGCAGGGGGCTCGTCGGCTAATGAAAAACTGTTTTTT; J gene: TRBJ1-4; D gene: TRBD1; V gene: TRBV4-2; clone size: .
CDR3 protein: CASSFFGGDTEAFF; CDR3 DNA: TGTGCCAGCAGCTTTTTTGGGGGGGACACTGAAGCTTTCTTT; J gene: TRBJ1-1; D gene: .; V gene: TRBV7-9; clone size: .
CDR3 protein: CASSPRQGGLAYEQYF; CDR3 DNA: TGTGCCAGCAGCCCAAGACAGGGGGGCCTTGCCTACGAGCAGTACTTC; J gene: TRBJ2-7; D gene: TRBD1; V gene: TRBV5-5; clone size: once
CDR3 protein: CASSAAGGPYNEQFF; CDR3 DNA: TGTGCCAGCAGCGCAGCGGGAGGACCTTACAATGAGCAGTTCTTC; J gene: TRBJ2-1; D gene: TRBD2; V gene: TRBV7-3; clone size: .
CDR3 protein: CASSLDGRAPRFF; CDR3 DNA: TGCGCCAGCAGCTTGGACGGGAGGGCCCCGCGGTTCTTC; J gene: TRBJ2-1; D gene: TRBD2; V gene: TRBV5-1; clone size: once
CDR3 protein: CASSSWTAGSTGELFF; CDR3 DNA: TGTGCCAGCAGCTCCTGGACAGCAGGGTCCACCGGGGAGCTGTTTTTT; J gene: TRBJ2-2; D gene: .; V gene: TRBV11-3; clone size: few
CDR3 protein: CASSSRGAVGELFF; CDR3 DNA: TGTGCCAGCAGCTCGCGGGGGGCCGTCGGGGAGCTGTTTTTT; J gene: TRBJ2-2; D gene: TRBD2; V gene: TRBV7-9; clone size: .
CDR3 protein: CASSPFPRSHEQYF; CDR3 DNA: TGTGCCAGCTCACCATTTCCCCGGTCCCACGAGCAGTACTTC; J gene: TRBJ2-7; D gene: .; V gene: TRBV18; clone size: .
CDR3 protein: CATTDRMKSSYNEQFF; CDR3 DNA: TGTGCCACCACGGACAGAATGAAGAGCTCCTACAATGAGCAGTTCTTC; J gene: TRBJ2-1; D gene: .; V gene: TRBV19; clone size: .
CDR3 protein: CASSQHPGKIYEQYF; CDR3 DNA: TGCGCCAGCAGCCAACACCCGGGGAAGATTTACGAGCAGTACTTC; J gene: TRBJ2-7; D gene: .; V gene: TRBV4-1; clone size: many
CDR3 protein: CASSLRGVPYGYTF; CDR3 DNA: TGCGCCAGCAGCTTGCGGGGGGTCCCCTATGGCTACACCTTC; J gene: TRBJ1-2; D gene: .; V gene: TRBV5-1; clone size: .
CDR3 protein: CATSDSGLAFADTQYF; CDR3 DNA: TGTGCCACCAGTGATTCGGGACTAGCTTTCGCAGATACGCAGTATTTT; J gene: TRBJ2-3; D gene: TRBD2; V gene: TRBV24-1; clone size: .
CDR3 protein: CSGDRGNTEAFF; CDR3 DNA: TGCAGCGGAGACAGGGGGAACACTGAAGCTTTCTTT; J gene: TRBJ1-1; D gene: TRBD1; V gene: TRBV29-1; clone size: once
CDR3 protein: CASSLSGGRYEQYF; CDR3 DNA: TGTGCCAGCAGTTTAAGTGGCGGGCGGTACGAGCAGTACTTC; J gene: TRBJ2-7; D gene: .; V gene: TRBV28; clone size: once
CDR3 protein: CSAQTRVTGANVLTF; CDR3 DNA: TGCAGCGCCCAGACGAGGGTCACTGGGGCCAACGTCCTGACTTTC; J gene: TRBJ2-6; D gene: .; V gene: TRBV29-1; clone size: .
CDR3 protein: CASSPRTGLNTGELFF; CDR3 DNA: TGTGCCAGCAGCCCCCGGACAGGGCTGAACACCGGGGAGCTGTTTTTT; J gene: TRBJ2-2; D gene: TRBD1; V gene: TRBV7-9; clone size: .
CDR3 protein: CASSPRTSGTLYEQYF; CDR3 DNA: TGTGCCAGCAGCCCCCGGACTAGCGGGACCCTATACGAGCAGTACTTC; J gene: TRBJ2-7; D gene: TRBD2; V gene: TRBV7-9; clone size: many
CDR3 protein: CASSLLGGGGGNSPLHF; CDR3 DNA: TGTGCCAGCAGTTTACTAGGGGGGGGCGGGGGGAATTCACCCCTCCACTTT; J gene: TRBJ1-6; D gene: .; V gene: TRBV28; clone size: .
CDR3 protein: CASSPRQGGGYTF; CDR3 DNA: TGTGCCAGCAGCCCTCGACAGGGCGGCGGCTACACCTTC; J gene: TRBJ1-2; D gene: TRBD1; V gene: TRBV3-1/TRBV3-2; clone size: .
CDR3 protein: CASSTGQGQPQHF; CDR3 DNA: TGCGCCAGCAGCACCGGACAGGGACAGCCCCAGCATTTT; J gene: TRBJ1-5; D gene: TRBD1; V gene: TRBV10-2; clone size: .
CDR3 protein: CASSLPSTDTQYF; CDR3 DNA: TGTGCCAGCAGCCTTCCTAGCACAGATACGCAGTATTTT; J gene: TRBJ2-3; D gene: .; V gene: TRBV3-1/TRBV3-2; clone size: .
CDR3 protein: CASSIQGATNEKLFF; CDR3 DNA: TGCGCCAGCAGCATACAGGGGGCTACGAATGAAAAACTGTTTTTT; J gene: TRBJ1-4; D gene: TRBD1; V gene: TRBV5-1; clone size: .
CDR3 protein: CASSPLRQRERPYEQYF; CDR3 DNA: TGTGCCAGCTCACCGCTCCGACAGCGGGAGAGACCATACGAGCAGTACTTC; J gene: TRBJ2-7; D gene: TRBD2; V gene: TRBV18; clone size: .
CDR3 protein: CASSLGSGGASNTQYF; CDR3 DNA: TGTGCCAGCAGCTTAGGGAGCGGGGGGGCCAGCAATACGCAGTATTTT; J gene: TRBJ2-3; D gene: TRBD2; V gene: TRBV7-2; clone size: .
CDR3 protein: CASSETRRNSPLHF; CDR3 DNA: TGTGCCAGCAGTGAAACGCGCCGGAATTCACCCCTCCACTTT; J gene: TRBJ1-6; D gene: .; V gene: TRBV6-1; clone size: .
CDR3 protein: CASSIAGNNSPLHF; CDR3 DNA: TGTGCCAGTAGTATAGCCGGGAACAATTCACCCCTCCACTTT; J gene: TRBJ1-6; D gene: .; V gene: TRBV19; clone size: .
CDR3 protein: CAWRRGLGLNEQFF; CDR3 DNA: TGTGCCTGGAGACGGGGATTAGGCCTCAATGAGCAGTTCTTC; J gene: TRBJ2-1; D gene: .; V gene: TRBV30; clone size: .
CDR3 protein: CASSVRDRGLGGANVLTF; CDR3 DNA: TGTGCCAGCAGCGTCCGGGACAGGGGGCTAGGAGGGGCCAACGTCCTGACTTTC; J gene: TRBJ2-6; D gene: TRBD1; V gene: TRBV9; clone size: .